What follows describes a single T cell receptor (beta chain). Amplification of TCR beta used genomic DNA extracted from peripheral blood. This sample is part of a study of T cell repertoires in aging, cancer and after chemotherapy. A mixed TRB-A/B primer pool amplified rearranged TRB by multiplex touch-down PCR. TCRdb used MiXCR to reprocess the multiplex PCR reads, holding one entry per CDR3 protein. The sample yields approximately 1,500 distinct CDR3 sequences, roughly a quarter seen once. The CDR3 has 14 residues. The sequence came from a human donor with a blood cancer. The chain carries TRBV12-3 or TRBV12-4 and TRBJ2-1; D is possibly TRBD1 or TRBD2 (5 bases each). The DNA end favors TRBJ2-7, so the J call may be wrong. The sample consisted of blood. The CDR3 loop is CASSFSQGRTEQYF. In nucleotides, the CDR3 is TGTGCCAGCAGTTTTAGTCAGGGACGGACCGAGCAGTACTTC.